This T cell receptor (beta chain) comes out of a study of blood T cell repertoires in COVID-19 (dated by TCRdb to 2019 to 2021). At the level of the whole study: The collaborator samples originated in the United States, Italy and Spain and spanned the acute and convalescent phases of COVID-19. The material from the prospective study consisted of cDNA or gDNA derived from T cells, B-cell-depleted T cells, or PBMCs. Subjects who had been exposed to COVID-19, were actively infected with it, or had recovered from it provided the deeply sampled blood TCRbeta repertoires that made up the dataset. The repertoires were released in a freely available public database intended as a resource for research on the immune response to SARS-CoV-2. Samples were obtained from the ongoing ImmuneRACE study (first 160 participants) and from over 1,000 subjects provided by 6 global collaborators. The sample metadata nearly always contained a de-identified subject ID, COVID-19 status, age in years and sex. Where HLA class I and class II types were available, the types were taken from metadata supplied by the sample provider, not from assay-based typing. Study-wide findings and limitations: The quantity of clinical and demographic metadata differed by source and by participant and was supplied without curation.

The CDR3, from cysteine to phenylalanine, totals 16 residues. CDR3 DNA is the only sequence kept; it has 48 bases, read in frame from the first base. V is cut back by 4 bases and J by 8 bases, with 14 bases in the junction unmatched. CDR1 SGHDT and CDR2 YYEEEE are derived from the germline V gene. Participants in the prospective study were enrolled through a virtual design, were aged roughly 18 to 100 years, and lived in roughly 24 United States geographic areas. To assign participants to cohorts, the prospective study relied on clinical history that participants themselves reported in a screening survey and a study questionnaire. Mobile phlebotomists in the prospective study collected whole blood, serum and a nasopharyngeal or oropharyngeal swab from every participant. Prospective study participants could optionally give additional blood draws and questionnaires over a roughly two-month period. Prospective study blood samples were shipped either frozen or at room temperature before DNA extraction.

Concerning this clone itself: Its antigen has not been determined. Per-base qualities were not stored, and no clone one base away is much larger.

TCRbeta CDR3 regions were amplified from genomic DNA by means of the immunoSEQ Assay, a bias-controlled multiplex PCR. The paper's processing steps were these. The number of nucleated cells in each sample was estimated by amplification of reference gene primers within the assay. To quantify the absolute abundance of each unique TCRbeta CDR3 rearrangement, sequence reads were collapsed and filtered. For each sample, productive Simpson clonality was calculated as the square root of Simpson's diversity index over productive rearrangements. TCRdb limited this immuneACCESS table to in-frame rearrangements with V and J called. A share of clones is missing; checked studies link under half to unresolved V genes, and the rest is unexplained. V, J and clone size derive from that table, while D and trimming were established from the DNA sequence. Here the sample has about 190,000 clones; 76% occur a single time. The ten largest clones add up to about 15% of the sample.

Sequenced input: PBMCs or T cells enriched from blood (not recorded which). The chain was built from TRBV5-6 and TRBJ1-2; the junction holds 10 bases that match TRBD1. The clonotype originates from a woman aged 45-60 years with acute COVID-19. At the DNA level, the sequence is TGTGCCAGCAGCATCGGACAGGGGGGCTCTGTAGAGGGCTACACCTTC. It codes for CASSIGQGGSVEGYTF.